This T cell receptor (beta chain) appears in the sequencing data of a study of CD8 T cells in ankylosing spondylitis. Overall study results and limits: The authors reported significant enrichment of disease-linked clones in matched ankylosing spondylitis synovial fluid.

V was cut by 1 base and J by 7 bases, with 10 bases left in between. CDR1 and CDR2 (germline): MGHRA, YSYEKL. This CDR3 comprises 14 residues. This clonotype was counted only a few times. What it binds is unknown. By quantitative 5'-RACE with molecular barcodes, the TCR beta libraries were made. TCRdb recomputed calls from the 5' RACE reads with MiXCR, one row per CDR3 protein. The sample contains about 400,000 distinct CDR3 sequences, roughly 20% of which appear only once. The J gene is TRBJ2-2, the V gene TRBV4-1; D remains ambiguous. This TCR came from a male donor with ankylosing spondylitis or in good health (not recorded which). The sequencing input was blood, either unsorted or a sorted T cell fraction (not recorded which). The DNA for the CDR3 is TGCGCCAGCAGCCAAGTGACATCGAGCGGGGAGCTGTTTTTT. Its translation: CASSQVTSSGELFF.